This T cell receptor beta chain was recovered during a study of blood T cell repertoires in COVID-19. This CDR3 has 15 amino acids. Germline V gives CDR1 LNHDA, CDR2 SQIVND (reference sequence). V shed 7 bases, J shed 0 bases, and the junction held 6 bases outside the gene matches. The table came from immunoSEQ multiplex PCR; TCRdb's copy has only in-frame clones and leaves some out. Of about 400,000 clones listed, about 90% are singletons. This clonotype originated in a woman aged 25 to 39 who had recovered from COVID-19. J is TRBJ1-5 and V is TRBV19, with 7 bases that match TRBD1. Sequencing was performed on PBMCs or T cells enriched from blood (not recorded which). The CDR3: CASTMDRYSNQPQHF. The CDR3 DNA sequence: TGTGCCAGTACCATGGACAGGTATAGCAATCAGCCCCAGCATTTT.